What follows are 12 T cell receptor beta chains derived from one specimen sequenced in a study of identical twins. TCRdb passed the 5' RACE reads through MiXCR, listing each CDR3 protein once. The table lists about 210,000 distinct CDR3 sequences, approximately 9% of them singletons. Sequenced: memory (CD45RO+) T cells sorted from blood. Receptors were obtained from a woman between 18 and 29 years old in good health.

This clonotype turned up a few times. CDR3 amino acids: CASSVGSSGSGETQYF. For the CDR3, the DNA is TGTGCCAGCAGCGTAGGGAGTAGCGGGAGTGGGGAGACCCAGTACTTC. This chain connects TRBV9 to TRBJ2-5, with 9 positions matching TRBD2. Germline V lookup: CDR1 SGDLS, CDR2 YYNGEE. The V segment lost 0 bases and the J segment 5 bases; nucleotides outside the gene matches: 8. The CDR3 is 16 residues long.

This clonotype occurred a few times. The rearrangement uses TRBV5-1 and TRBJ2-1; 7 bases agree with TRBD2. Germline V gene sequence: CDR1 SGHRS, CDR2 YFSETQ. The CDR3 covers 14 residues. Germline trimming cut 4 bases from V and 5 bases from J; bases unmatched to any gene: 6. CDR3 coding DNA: TGCGCCAGCAGCGACCCGGGGGGTAACAATGAGCAGTTCTTC. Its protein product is CASSDPGGNNEQFF.

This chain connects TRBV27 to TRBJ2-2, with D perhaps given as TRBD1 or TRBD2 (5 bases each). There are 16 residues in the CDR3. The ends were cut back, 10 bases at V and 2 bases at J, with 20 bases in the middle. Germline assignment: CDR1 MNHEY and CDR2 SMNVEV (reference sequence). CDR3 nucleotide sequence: TGTGCCACGCAACCCTTTAGTGGGGGTAACACCGGGGAGCTGTTTTTT. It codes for CATQPFSGGNTGELFF.

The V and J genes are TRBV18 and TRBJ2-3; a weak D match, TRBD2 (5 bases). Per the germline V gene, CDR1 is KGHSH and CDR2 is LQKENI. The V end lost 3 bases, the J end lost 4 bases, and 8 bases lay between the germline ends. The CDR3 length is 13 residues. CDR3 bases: TGTGCCAGCTCACCGCTAGCCGCAGATACGCAGTATTTT. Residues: CASSPLAADTQYF. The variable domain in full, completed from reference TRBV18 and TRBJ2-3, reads NAGVMQNPRHLVRRRGQEARLRCSPMKGHSHVYWYRQLPEEGLKFMVYLQKENIIDESGMPKERFSAEFPKEGPSILRIQQVVRGDSAAYFCASSPLAADTQYFGPGTRLTVL.

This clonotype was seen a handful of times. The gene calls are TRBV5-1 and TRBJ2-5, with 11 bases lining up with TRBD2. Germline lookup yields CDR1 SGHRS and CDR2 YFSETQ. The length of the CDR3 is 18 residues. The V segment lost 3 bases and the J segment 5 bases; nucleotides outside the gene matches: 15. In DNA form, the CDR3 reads TGCGCCAGCAGCTCCCGACCCCCTAGCGGGGGGCAGGCGGAGACCCAGTACTTC. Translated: CASSSRPPSGGQAETQYF.

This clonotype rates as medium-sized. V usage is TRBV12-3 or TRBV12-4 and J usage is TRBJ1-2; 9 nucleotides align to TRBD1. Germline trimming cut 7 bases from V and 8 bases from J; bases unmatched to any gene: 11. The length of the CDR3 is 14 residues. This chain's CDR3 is CASKNSGTGKGYTF. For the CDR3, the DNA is TGTGCCAGCAAAAACTCCGGGACAGGGAAAGGCTACACCTTC.

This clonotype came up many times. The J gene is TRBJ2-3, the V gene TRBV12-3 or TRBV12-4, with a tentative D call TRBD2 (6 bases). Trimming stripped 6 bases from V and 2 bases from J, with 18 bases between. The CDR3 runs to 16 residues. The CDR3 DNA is TGTGCCAGCAGCCCCAAGACTAGTATCTCCACAGATACGCAGTATTTT. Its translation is CASSPKTSISTDTQYF.

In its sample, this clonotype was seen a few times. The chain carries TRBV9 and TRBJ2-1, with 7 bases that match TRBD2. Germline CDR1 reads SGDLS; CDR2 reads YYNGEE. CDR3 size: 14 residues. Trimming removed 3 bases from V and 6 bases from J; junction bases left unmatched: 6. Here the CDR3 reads CASSANPGGNEQFF. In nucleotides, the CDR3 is TGTGCCAGCAGCGCCAACCCGGGGGGCAATGAGCAGTTCTTC.

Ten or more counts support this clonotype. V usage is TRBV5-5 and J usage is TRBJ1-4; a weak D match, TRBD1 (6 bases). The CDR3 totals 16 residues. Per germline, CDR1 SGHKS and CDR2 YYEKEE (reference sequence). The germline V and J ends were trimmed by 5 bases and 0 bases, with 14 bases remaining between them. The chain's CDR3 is CASSPDTGTTNEKLFF. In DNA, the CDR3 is TGTGCCAGCAGTCCAGACACAGGGACAACTAATGAAAAACTGTTTTTT.

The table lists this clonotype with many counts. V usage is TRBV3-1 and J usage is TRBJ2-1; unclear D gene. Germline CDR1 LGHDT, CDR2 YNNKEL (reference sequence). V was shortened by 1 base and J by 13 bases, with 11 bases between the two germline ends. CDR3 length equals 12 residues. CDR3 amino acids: CASSQAMNLQFF. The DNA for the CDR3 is TGTGCCAGCAGCCAAGCTATGAACTTACAGTTCTTC.

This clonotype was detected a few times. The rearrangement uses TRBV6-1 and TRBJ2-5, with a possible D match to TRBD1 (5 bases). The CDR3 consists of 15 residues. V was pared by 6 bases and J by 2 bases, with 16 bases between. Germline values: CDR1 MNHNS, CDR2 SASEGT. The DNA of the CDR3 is TGTGCCAGCAGAACCTCTCTAGGGGCGCAAGAGACCCAGTACTTC. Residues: CASRTSLGAQETQYF.

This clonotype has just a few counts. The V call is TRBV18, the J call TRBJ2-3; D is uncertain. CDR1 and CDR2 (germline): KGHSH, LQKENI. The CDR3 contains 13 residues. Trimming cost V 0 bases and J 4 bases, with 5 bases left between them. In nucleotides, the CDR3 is TGTGCCAGCTCACCACCGTCTGCAGATACGCAGTATTTT. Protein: CASSPPSADTQYF.